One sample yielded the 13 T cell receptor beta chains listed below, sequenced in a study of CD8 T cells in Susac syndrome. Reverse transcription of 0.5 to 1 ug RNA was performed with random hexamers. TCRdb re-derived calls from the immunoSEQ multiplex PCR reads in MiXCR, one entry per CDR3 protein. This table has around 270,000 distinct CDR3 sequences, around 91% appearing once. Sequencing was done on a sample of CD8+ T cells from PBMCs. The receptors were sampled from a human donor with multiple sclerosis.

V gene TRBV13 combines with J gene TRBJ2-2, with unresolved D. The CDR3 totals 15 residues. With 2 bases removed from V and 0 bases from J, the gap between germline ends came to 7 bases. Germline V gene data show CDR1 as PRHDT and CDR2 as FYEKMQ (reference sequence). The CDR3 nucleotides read TGTGCCAGCAGCTTAATGGGGACGAACACCGGGGAGCTGTTTTTT. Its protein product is CASSLMGTNTGELFF.

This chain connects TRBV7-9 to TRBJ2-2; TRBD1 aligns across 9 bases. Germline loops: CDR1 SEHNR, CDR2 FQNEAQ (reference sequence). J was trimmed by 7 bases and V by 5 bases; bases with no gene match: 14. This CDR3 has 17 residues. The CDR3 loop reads CASSPNGGQGIDGELFF. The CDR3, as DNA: TGTGCCAGCAGCCCCAATGGGGGACAGGGAATCGACGGGGAGCTGTTTTTT.

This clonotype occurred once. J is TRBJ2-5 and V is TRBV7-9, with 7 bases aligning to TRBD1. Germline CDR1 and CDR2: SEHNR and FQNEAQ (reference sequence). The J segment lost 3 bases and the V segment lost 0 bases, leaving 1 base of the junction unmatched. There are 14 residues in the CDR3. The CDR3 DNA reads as TGTGCCAGCAGCTTAGCACAGGGGAAAGAGACCCAGTACTTC. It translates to CASSLAQGKETQYF.

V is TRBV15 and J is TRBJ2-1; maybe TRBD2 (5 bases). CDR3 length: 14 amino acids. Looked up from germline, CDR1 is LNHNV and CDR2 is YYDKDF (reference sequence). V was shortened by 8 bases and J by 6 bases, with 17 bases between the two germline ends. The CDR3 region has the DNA TGTGCCACCGCCGAGGGCCTTGGGTTCAATGAGCAGTTCTTC. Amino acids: CATAEGLGFNEQFF.

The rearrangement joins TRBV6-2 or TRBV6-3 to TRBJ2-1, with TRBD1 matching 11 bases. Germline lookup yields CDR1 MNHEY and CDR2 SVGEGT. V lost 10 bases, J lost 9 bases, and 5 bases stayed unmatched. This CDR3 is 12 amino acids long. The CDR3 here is CAIGQGAGEQFF. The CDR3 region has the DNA TGTGCCATCGGACAGGGGGCGGGTGAGCAGTTCTTC.

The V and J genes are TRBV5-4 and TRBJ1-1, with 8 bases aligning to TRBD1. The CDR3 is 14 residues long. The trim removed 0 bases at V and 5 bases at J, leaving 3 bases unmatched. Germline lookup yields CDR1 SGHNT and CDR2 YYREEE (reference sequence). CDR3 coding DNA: TGTGCCAGCAGCTTGGACAGGGGGTTAACTGAAGCTTTCTTT. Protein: CASSLDRGLTEAFF.

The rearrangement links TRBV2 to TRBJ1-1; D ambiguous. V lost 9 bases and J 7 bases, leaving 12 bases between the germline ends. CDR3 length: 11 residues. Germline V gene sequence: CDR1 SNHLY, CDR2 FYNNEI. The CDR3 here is CASDRGREAFF. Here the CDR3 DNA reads TGTGCCAGTGATAGAGGTCGTGAAGCTTTCTTT.

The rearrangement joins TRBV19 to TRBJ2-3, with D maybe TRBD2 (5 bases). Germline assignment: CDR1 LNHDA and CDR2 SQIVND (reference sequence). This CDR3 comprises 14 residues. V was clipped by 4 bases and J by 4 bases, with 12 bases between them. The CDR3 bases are TGTGCCAGTAGTAACCCGGTGAGGGCAGATACGCAGTATTTT. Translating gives CASSNPVRADTQYF. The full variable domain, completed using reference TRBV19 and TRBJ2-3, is DGGITQSPKYLFRKEGQNVTLSCEQNLNHDAMYWYRQDPGQGLRLIYYSQIVNDFQKGDIAEGYSVSREKKESFPLTVTSAQKNPTAFYLCASSNPVRADTQYFGPGTRLTVL.

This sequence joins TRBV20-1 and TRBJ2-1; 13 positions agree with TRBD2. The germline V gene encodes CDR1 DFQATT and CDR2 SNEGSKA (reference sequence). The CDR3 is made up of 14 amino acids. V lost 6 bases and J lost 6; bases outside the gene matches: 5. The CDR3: CSAAGTSGTNEQFF. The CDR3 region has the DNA TGCAGTGCCGCCGGGACTAGCGGGACCAATGAGCAGTTCTTC.

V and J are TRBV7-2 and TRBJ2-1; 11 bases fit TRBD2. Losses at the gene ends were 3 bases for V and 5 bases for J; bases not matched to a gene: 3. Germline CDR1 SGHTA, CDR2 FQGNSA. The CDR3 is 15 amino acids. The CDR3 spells CASSLTSGTHNEQFF. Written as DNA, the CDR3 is TGTGCCAGCAGCTTGACTAGCGGGACTCACAATGAGCAGTTCTTC.

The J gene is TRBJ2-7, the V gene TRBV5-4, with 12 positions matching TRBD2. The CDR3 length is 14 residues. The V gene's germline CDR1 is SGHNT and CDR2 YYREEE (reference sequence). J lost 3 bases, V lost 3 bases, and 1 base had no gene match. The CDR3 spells CASSWTSGDYEQYF. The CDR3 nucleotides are TGTGCCAGCAGCTGGACTAGCGGGGACTACGAGCAGTACTTC.

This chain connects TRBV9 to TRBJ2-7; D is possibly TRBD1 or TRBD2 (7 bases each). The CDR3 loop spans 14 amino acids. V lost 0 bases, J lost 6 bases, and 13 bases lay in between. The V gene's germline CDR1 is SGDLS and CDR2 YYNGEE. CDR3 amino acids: CASSVGGGTAEQYF. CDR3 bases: TGTGCCAGCAGCGTAGGGGGAGGGACAGCCGAGCAGTACTTC.

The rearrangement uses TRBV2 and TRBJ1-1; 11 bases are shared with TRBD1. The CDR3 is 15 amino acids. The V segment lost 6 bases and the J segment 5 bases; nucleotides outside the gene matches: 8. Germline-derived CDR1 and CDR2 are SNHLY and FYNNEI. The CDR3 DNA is TGTGCCAGCAGCCCCGGGACAGGGGGGGAAACTGAAGCTTTCTTT. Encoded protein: CASSPGTGGETEAFF.